The text below deals with one T cell receptor beta chain. Repertoires were generated with immunoSEQ multiplex PCR, while TCRdb's copy carries only in-frame clones and drops some. The sample carries approximately 190,000 clones, approximately 90% recorded once. The sample is drawn from a study of blood T cell repertoires in COVID-19. In the study overall: The analysed material was cDNA or gDNA that came from T cells, B-cell-depleted T cells, or PBMCs.

Material: peripheral blood. The clonotype originates from a man aged 40-49 years with active or convalescent COVID-19.

CDR3 in amino acids: CASTQGYGYTF. The CDR3 DNA sequence: TGTGCCAGCACCCAGGGGTATGGCTACACCTTC. The V call is TRBV12-3 or TRBV12-4, the J call TRBJ1-2, with D maybe TRBD1 (6 bases). The ends were cut back, 7 bases at V and 5 bases at J, with 8 bases in the middle. The CDR3 sequence is 11 residues long.